This T cell receptor (beta chain) was captured in a study of blood T cell repertoires in COVID-19. Across the study: Italy, Spain and the United States were the sources of the convalescent and acute COVID-19 samples. The cDNA or gDNA used as material had been derived from T cells, B-cell-depleted T cells, or PBMCs.

Per the study methods: Researchers report that nucleated cell counts were estimated from reference gene primer amplification. Some clones are missing from TCRdb's copy, which holds only in-frame ones; the method was immunoSEQ multiplex PCR. That table furnishes V, J and clone size, whereas the DNA furnished D and trimming. Counted here are some 230,000 clones, 70% to 90% occurring once; the ten biggest clones make up 9.5% to 13%. The V and J ends lost 0 bases and 2 bases, in that order; junction bases with no gene match: 3. The CDR3 consists of 15 residues. Germline assignment: CDR1 SGDLS and CDR2 YYNGEE.

The chain has TRBV9 and TRBJ2-7; 9 nucleotides agree with TRBD2. Sequenced: peripheral blood. The source is a woman aged 50 to 60 with COVID-19, enrolled during active disease. CDR3 DNA sequence: TGTGCCAGCAGCGTAGGCGGGGGGGCTACCTACGAGCAGTACTTC. This codes for CASSVGGGATYEQYF. The full variable domain, completed using reference TRBV9 and TRBJ2-7, is DSGVTQTPKHLITATGQRVTLRCSPRSGDLSVYWYQQSLDQGLQFLIQYYNGEERAKGNILERFSAQQFPDLHSELNLSSLELGDSALYFCASSVGGGATYEQYFGPGTRLTVT.